Included here is one TCR beta chain sequence, with context. This sample was included in a study of regulatory T cells in long-lasting Graves disease. Time point meaning: newly diagnosed GD, antithyroid drugs for less than 3 months. There was RNA extracted from PBMCs, and the TCR library was made from it. American Thyroid Association guidelines defined how Graves' disease was diagnosed. Combining iRepertoire HTBI primers with Arm-PCR of CDR3 regions, the authors built TCR beta libraries. Via MiXCR, TCRdb re-called the multiplex PCR reads, giving one row per CDR3 protein. Here the sample spans some 200,000 distinct CDR3 sequences, approximately 19% being singletons. CDR3 size: 16 residues. Germline CDR1 and CDR2: SEHNR and FQNEAQ (reference sequence). The V gene lost 5 bases and the J gene lost 1 base, with 15 bases spanning the gap. These same records also appear under a second study, on T cells in Graves' hyperthyroidism and ophthalmopathy.

The specimen comprised peripheral blood mononuclear cells (PBMCs), sampled at new diagnosis, from a patient treated with antithyroid drugs. The chain joins TRBV7-9 to TRBJ2-1; TRBD2 might be the D (6 bases). The clonotype originates from a young woman with Graves disease. DNA of the CDR3: TGTGCCAGCAGCGGGGGAACTAGCTTATCCTACAATGAGCAGTTCTTC. The encoded protein is CASSGGTSLSYNEQFF.